These 7 T cell receptor beta chains were sequenced from one sample in a study of T cell repertoires in cytomegalovirus infection. Their specific antigens are unknown. TCRdb re-called the reads with MiXCR, one entry per CDR3 protein. Of under 850,000 distinct CDR3 sequences listed, about 33% are singletons. The material sequenced was cultured PBMCs, taken from culture after CMV antigen stimulation. These receptors were taken from a human donor in good health (CMV status not recorded). Some clones in this sample may be carry-over from other donors' samples.

This clonotype has just a few counts. The V gene is TRBV7-2, the J gene TRBJ2-2; TRBD1 matches 9 bases. Germline loops: CDR1 SGHTA, CDR2 FQGNSA. CDR3 length: 15 residues. J lost 3 bases, V lost 5 bases, and 4 bases had no gene match. CDR3 DNA sequence: TGTGCCAGCAGCCCGACAGGGGGGTACACCGGGGAGCTGTTTTTT. Translated, it gives CASSPTGGYTGELFF.

This clonotype was observed a handful of times. This chain joins TRBV6-1 and TRBJ2-7, with TRBD1 matching 9 bases. The CDR3 has 15 residues. Trimming cost V 4 bases and J 7 bases; bases outside gene matches: 11. CDR1 and CDR2 from the germline V gene are MNHNS and SASEGT. The DNA for the CDR3 is TGTGCCAGCAGTGGTACCGGGACAGGGAGGGAAGAGCAGTACTTC. Protein: CASSGTGTGREEQYF.

The chain has TRBV7-2 and TRBJ2-7; D possibly corresponds to TRBD2 (5 bases). V lost 0 bases, J lost 4 bases, and 16 bases lay in between. The CDR3 totals 16 residues. The germline gives CDR1 SGHTA, CDR2 FQGNSA. CDR3 residues: CASSLAHGVTLYEQYF. For the CDR3, the DNA is TGTGCCAGCAGCTTAGCCCACGGGGTGACTCTTTACGAGCAGTACTTC.

This clonotype was observed at least ten times. This chain uses TRBV7-2 with TRBJ1-2, with unresolved D. The CDR3 is made up of 15 amino acids. CDR1 and CDR2 from the germline V gene are SGHTA and FQGNSA. Trimming removed 2 bases at V and 8 bases at J, with 18 bases between. CDR3 region: CASSLPFRAPVGYTF. CDR3 sequence (DNA): TGTGCCAGCAGCTTACCCTTCCGGGCCCCCGTGGGCTACACCTTC.

The chain carries TRBV29-1 and TRBJ2-1; 14 bases fit TRBD2. Germline V gives CDR1 SQVTM, CDR2 ANQGSEA. This CDR3 is built from 14 residues. V shed 7 bases and J 4 bases; nucleotides not matched to a gene: 3. The chain's CDR3 is CSGRTSGGYNEQFF. The CDR3 region has the DNA TGCAGCGGGCGGACTAGCGGGGGGTACAATGAGCAGTTCTTC.

In its sample, this clonotype was seen a few times. J is TRBJ1-2 and V is TRBV6-2 or TRBV6-3; 8 bases agree with TRBD1. Germline V gives CDR1 MNHEY, CDR2 SVGEGT. V trimming: 6 bases; J trimming: 5 bases; junction bases outside the gene matches: 8. The CDR3 has 14 amino acids. CDR3 nucleotides: TGTGCCAGCAGCCGAGGACAGGGACGTTATGGCTACACCTTC. Protein: CASSRGQGRYGYTF.

This clonotype was seen more than once but under ten times. The chain links TRBV20-1 to TRBJ2-7, with D unresolved. V lost 0 bases, J lost 0 bases, and 12 bases lay in between. The length of the CDR3 is 15 residues. Germline CDR1 is DFQATT and CDR2 is SNEGSKA (reference sequence). In DNA, the CDR3 is TGCAGTGCTAGAGATTCCAGTCTCCCCTCCTACGAGCAGTACTTC. This translates into CSARDSSLPSYEQYF.